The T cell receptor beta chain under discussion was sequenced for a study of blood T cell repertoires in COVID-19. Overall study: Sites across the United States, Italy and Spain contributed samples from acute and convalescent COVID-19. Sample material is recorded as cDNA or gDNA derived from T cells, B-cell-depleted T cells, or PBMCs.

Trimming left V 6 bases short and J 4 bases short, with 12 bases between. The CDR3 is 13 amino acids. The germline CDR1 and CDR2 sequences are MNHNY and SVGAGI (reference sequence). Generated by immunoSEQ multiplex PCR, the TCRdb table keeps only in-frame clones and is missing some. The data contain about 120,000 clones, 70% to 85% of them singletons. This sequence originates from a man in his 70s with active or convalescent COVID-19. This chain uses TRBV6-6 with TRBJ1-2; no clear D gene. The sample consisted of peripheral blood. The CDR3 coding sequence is TGTGCCAGCAGAACTAGAGAGTTCTATGGCTACACCTTC. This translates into CASRTREFYGYTF.